The 10 T cell receptor beta chains given below trace back to one sample, sequenced in a study of tumor and adjacent non-tumor tissue in lung cancer. The template was RNA from unsorted bulk tissue. TCRbeta libraries were built with three rounds of nested PCR, modified from ARM-PCR. TCRdb passed the multiplex PCR reads through MiXCR, listing each CDR3 protein once. In the table there are 84,000 or so distinct CDR3 sequences, about 66% of which are singletons. The specimen was lung tumor tissue. These TCRs come from a man aged 70-80 years with non-small cell lung cancer.

This clonotype was detected once. The V gene is TRBV6-6, the J gene TRBJ2-7, with 9 bases fitting TRBD2. The CDR3 spans 15 residues. Germline CDR1 MNHNY, CDR2 SVGAGI (reference sequence). CDR3 DNA: TGTGATAGCAGACCCGGGACTAGCAACTCCTACGAGCAGTACTTC. Its translation: CDSRPGTSNSYEQYF.

This clonotype was seen many times. CDR3: CSVEVRTDTQYF. CDR3 nucleotide sequence: TGCAGCGTTGAAGTTCGCACAGATACGCAGTATTTT. The rearrangement uses TRBV29-1 and TRBJ2-3, with D unresolved. Germline CDR1 reads SQVTM; CDR2 reads ANQGSEA. The length of the CDR3 is 12 residues. V was shortened by 1 base and J by 1 base, with 3 bases between the two germline ends.

As concerns this clonotype: Germline and junction disagree at one end, which may indicate a read error. The rearrangement joins TRBV11-2 to TRBJ2-2; weak D call: TRBD2 (5 bases). Germline CDR1 and CDR2: SGHAT and FQNNGV. The CDR3 spans 16 residues. The CDR3 spells CSSSSAYKPNTGELPF. The CDR3 nucleotides are TGTTCCAGCAGCTCCGCGTACAAACCGAACACCGGGGAGCTGCCTTTT.

In regard to this clonotype: One end of the junction varies from germline; a read error may be responsible. The chain combines TRBV29-1 with TRBJ2-1, with TRBD1 as a possible D gene (6 bases). The CDR3 consists of 14 residues. Germline CDR1 is SQVTM and CDR2 is ANQGSEA. The CDR3 protein is CSADGQRNYNEEFF. The CDR3 DNA reads TGCAGCGCTGATGGACAGCGGAACTACAATGAGGAGTTCTTC.

The gene calls are TRBV29-1 and TRBJ2-2, with D perhaps TRBD1 (5 bases). The V gene lost 8 bases and the J gene lost 9 bases, with 13 bases spanning the gap. CDR1 is SQVTM, CDR2 ANQGSEA, per germline. The CDR3 extends over 11 amino acids. CDR3 protein: CSIRQPRELFF. CDR3 DNA sequence: TGCAGCATCCGACAGCCCCGGGAGCTGTTTTTT.

The chain is built from TRBV23-1 and TRBJ2-2; D is unresolved. TRBV23-1 is reported as an ORF; its role is uncertain. The CDR3 contains 13 residues. The V and J ends lost 6 bases and 6 bases respectively, with 11 bases between them. CDR3: CASRRTRAGELFF. The CDR3 DNA reads TGCGCCAGCAGACGGACCCGCGCCGGGGAGCTGTTTTTT.

Comments on this clonotype: The CDR3 does not close with the conserved phenylalanine or tryptophan, likely indicating a read error. The rearrangement links TRBV30 to TRBJ2-7; no clear D gene. Germline-derived CDR1 and CDR2 are GTSNPN and SVGIG (reference sequence). The CDR3 is made up of 13 amino acids. CDR3 sequence reads: CALSVLPPYEQYL. In nucleotides, the CDR3 is TGTGCCTTGAGTGTACTCCCGCCCTACGAGCAGTACCTC.

The chain couples TRBV11-2 to TRBJ1-2; D gene ambiguous. The V gene lost 8 bases and the J gene lost 11 bases, with 18 bases spanning the gap. CDR3 length equals 12 residues. Germline V lookup: CDR1 SGHAT, CDR2 FQNNGV. The CDR3 loop is CASGPRGGGYTF. The DNA of the CDR3 is TGTGCCAGCGGCCCCCGCGGCGGTGGTTACACCTTC.

Turning to this clonotype: The junction shows a germline mismatch at one end, possibly a read error. The chain carries TRBV5-6 and TRBJ1-2; 9 nucleotides align to TRBD1. This CDR3 contains 14 residues. Per germline, CDR1 SGHDT and CDR2 YYEEEE. DNA of the CDR3: TGTGTCAGCAGCTTCCGGACAGGGGCAGATGGCTACACCTTC. It codes for CVSSFRTGADGYTF.

This clonotype was picked up a small number of times. The V and J genes are TRBV5-6 and TRBJ2-3; 9 nucleotides line up with TRBD2. Germline CDR1 reads SGHDT; CDR2 reads YYEEEE. The CDR3 totals 17 residues. J gave up 6 bases and V 2 bases, and 13 bases lay outside the gene matches. CDR3 DNA sequence: TGTGCCAGCAGCTTAATAGCGGGGGTTATAACAGGGGATACGCAGTATTTT. This codes for CASSLIAGVITGDTQYF.